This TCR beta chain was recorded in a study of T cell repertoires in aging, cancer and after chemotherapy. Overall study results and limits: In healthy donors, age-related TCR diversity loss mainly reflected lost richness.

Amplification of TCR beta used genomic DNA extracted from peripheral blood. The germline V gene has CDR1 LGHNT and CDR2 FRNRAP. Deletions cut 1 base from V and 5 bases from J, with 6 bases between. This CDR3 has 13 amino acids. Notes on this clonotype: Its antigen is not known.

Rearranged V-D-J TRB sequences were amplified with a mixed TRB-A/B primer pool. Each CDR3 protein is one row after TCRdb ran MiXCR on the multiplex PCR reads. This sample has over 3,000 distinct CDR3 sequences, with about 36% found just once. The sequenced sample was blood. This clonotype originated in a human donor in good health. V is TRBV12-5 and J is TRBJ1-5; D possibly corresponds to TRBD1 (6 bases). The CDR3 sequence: CASGLDRDQPQHF. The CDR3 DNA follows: TGTGCTAGTGGTTTGGACAGGGATCAGCCCCAGCATTTT. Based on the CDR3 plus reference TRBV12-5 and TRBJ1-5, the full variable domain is DARVTQTPRHKVTEMGQEVTMRCQPILGHNTVFWYRQTMMQGLELLAYFRNRAPLDDSGMPKDRFSAEMPDATLATLKIQPSEPRDSAVYFCASGLDRDQPQHFGDGTRLSIL.